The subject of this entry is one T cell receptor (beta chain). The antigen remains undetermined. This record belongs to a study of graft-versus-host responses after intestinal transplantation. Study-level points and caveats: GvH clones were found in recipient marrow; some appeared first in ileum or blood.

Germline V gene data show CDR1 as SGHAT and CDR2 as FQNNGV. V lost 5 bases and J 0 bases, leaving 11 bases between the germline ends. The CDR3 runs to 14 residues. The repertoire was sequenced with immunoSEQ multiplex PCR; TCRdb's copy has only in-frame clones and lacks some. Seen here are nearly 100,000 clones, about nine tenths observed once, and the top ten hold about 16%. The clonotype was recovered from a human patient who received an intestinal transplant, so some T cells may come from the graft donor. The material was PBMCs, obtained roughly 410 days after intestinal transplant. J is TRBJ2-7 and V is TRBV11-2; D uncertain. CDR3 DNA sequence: TGTGCCAGCAGCATAGGACGAATCTCCTACGAGCAGTACTTC. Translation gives CASSIGRISYEQYF.